Listed here are 10 T cell receptor beta chains from one sample, sequenced in a study of T cells in Graves' hyperthyroidism and ophthalmopathy. TCR beta CDR3 regions were amplified from RNA transcripts. The HTBI set primed first-round TCR CDR3 RT-PCR. A single record per CDR3 protein comes from TCRdb applying MiXCR to the multiplex PCR reads. The table has around 350,000 distinct CDR3 sequences, about a fifth seen once. Sequencing was performed on blood. The receptors were gathered from a woman between 18 and 29 years old with Graves' hyperthyroidism.

This clonotype appeared many times. This chain connects TRBV20-1 to TRBJ2-7, with D perhaps matching TRBD1 or TRBD2 (6 bases each). With 6 bases removed from V and 4 bases from J, the gap between germline ends came to 19 bases. CDR1 and CDR2 from the germline V gene are DFQATT and SNEGSKA (reference sequence). The CDR3 spans 14 residues. CDR3 residues: CSAVWGAGEYEQYF. DNA for the CDR3: TGCAGTGCCGTATGGGGGGCCGGAGAGTACGAGCAGTACTTC.

The chain joins TRBV7-2 to TRBJ2-5; no reliable D call. Trimming shortened V by 4 bases and J by 0 bases, and 6 bases separated the two germline ends. Germline V gene data show CDR1 as SGHTA and CDR2 as FQGNSA. The CDR3 runs to 13 residues. Here the CDR3 DNA reads TGTGCCAGCAGCTCCCGGTACCAAGAGACCCAGTACTTC. Its translation: CASSSRYQETQYF.

The chain carries TRBV7-8 and TRBJ2-5, with 11 bases lining up with TRBD2. V was clipped by 5 bases and J by 4 bases; unmatched bases: 6. Germline CDR1 and CDR2: SGHVS and FQNEAQ. This CDR3 comprises 15 residues. CDR3 sequence (DNA): TGTGCCAGCAGCGAATCCGGGACTAGCGGAGAGACCCAGTACTTC. Translation: CASSESGTSGETQYF.

This clonotype was seen many times. The V call is TRBV12-3 or TRBV12-4, the J call TRBJ2-5, with 11 bases matching TRBD2. CDR3 size: 14 residues. The junction had 2 bases not matched to a gene; V was cut back by 7 bases and J by 1 base. CDR3 residues: CASKLAGVQETQYF. DNA for the CDR3: TGTGCCAGCAAACTAGCGGGGGTCCAAGAGACCCAGTACTTC.

This clonotype was seen at least ten times. The chain recombines TRBV20-1 with TRBJ1-2, with TRBD1 identical over 8 bases. Germline trimming cut 3 bases from V and 5 bases from J; bases unmatched to any gene: 5. Germline loops: CDR1 DFQATT, CDR2 SNEGSKA (reference sequence). CDR3 length: 13 amino acids. The CDR3 nucleotides are TGCAGTGCTAGGACAGGGGATTGGTATGGCTACACCTTC. It encodes CSARTGDWYGYTF.

The sample holds many counts of this clonotype. The CDR3 region has the DNA TGTGCCAGCACTGACCCGGACAGGTCCTACGAGCAGTACTTC. Protein: CASTDPDRSYEQYF. V is TRBV6-1 and J is TRBJ2-7, with 7 nucleotides matching TRBD1. Germline assignment: CDR1 MNHNS and CDR2 SASEGT. The V and J ends lost 7 bases and 1 base, in that order; junction bases with no gene match: 7. CDR3 length: 14 residues.

This clonotype has at least ten counts. The chain joins TRBV11-1 to TRBJ1-1; the match to TRBD1 covers 12 bases. The CDR3 extends over 18 amino acids. The germline V gene has CDR1 SGHAT and CDR2 FQDESV (reference sequence). The J segment lost 0 bases and the V segment lost 5 bases, leaving 10 bases of the junction unmatched. CDR3 nucleotide sequence: TGTGCCAGCAGCCCTGGGACAGGGGGCATAGACCTGAACACTGAAGCTTTCTTT. This encodes CASSPGTGGIDLNTEAFF. The full variable domain, in which reference TRBV11-1 and TRBJ1-1 provide the parts outside the CDR3, is EAEVAQSPRYKITEKSQAVAFWCDPISGHATLYWYRQILGQGPELLVQFQDESVVDDSQLPKDRFSAERLKGVDSTLKIQPAELGDSAMYLCASSPGTGGIDLNTEAFFGQGTRLTVV.

The sample holds many counts of this clonotype. The chain carries TRBV7-3 and TRBJ2-7; tentative D call: TRBD1 (6 bases). Germline lookup yields CDR1 SGHTA and CDR2 FQGTGA. Trimming shortened V by 2 bases and J by 2 bases, and 13 bases separated the two germline ends. This CDR3 comprises 15 residues. CDR3 amino acids: CASSLHRVVPYEQYF. Here the CDR3 DNA reads TGTGCCAGCAGCTTACACAGGGTAGTCCCCTACGAGCAGTACTTC.

In this sample, this clonotype turned up many times. CDR3 nucleotides: TGTGCCAGCGGAACCAGGGTTATGAACACTGAAGCTTTCTTT. This translates into CASGTRVMNTEAFF. This chain uses TRBV7-9 with TRBJ1-1; maybe TRBD1 (5 bases). Trimming took off 8 bases at V and 0 bases at J, with 13 bases between the two ends. Germline CDR1 reads SEHNR; CDR2 reads FQNEAQ (reference sequence). There are 14 residues in the CDR3.

This chain links TRBV29-1 with TRBJ2-5; no definite D call. The CDR3 is 13 amino acids. Germline V gene data show CDR1 as SQVTM and CDR2 as ANQGSEA. V was shortened by 4 bases and J by 1 base, with 10 bases between the two germline ends. This CDR3 reads CSVAMAAQETQYF. Written as DNA, the CDR3 is TGCAGCGTTGCGATGGCAGCCCAAGAGACCCAGTACTTC.